The text below deals with one T cell receptor beta chain. Its antigen is not identified. Controls matched for sex and age were healthy donors. TEMRA cells were enriched by FACS, and CD4+ and CD8+ T cells were negatively isolated. This sample is part of a study of CD8 T cells in Susac syndrome. Overall study results and limits: By the study's own acknowledgment, its TCR sequencing and HLA analysis included relatively few individuals.

RNA amounts of 0.5 to 1 ug underwent reverse transcription with random hexamers. The amplification used immunoSEQ multiplex PCR on TCR beta CDR3; it spanned 54 Vbeta and 13 Jbeta. MiXCR was run by TCRdb on the immunoSEQ multiplex PCR reads, yielding one entry per CDR3 protein. The sample lists approximately 170,000 distinct CDR3 sequences; 90% to 95% were seen once. The CDR3 has 14 amino acids. Trimming at V came to 6 bases and at J to 7 bases, leaving 6 bases not matched to a gene. Germline CDR1 SNHLY, CDR2 FYNNEI. The sequence came from a human donor in good health. Sequenced input: CD4+ T cells from PBMCs. The rearrangement links TRBV2 to TRBJ2-1; 10 bases align to TRBD1. CDR3: CASRRQGAGNEQFF. Written as DNA, the CDR3 is TGTGCCAGCAGGAGACAGGGGGCAGGGAATGAGCAGTTCTTC. The whole variable domain, remainder taken from reference TRBV2 and TRBJ2-1, is EPEVTQTPSHQVTQMGQEVILRCVPISNHLYFYWYRQILGQKVEFLVSFYNNEISEKSEIFDDQFSVERPDGSNFTLKIRSTKLEDSAMYFCASRRQGAGNEQFFGPGTRLTVL.